What follows are 6 T cell receptor beta chains derived from one specimen sequenced in a study of response to subunit inactivated influenza vaccine. TCRdb reprocessed the RT-PCR reads with MiXCR, giving one entry per CDR3 protein. Of roughly 150,000 distinct CDR3 sequences in the sample, about a tenth were seen once. The sample consisted of non-naive T cells sorted from PBMCs, taken 35 to 45 days after vaccination. Source of these receptors: a man aged 50-60 years who received an inactivated influenza vaccine.

This clonotype was seen many times. The chain uses TRBV12-3 or TRBV12-4 and TRBJ2-2; D call uncertain. The CDR3 runs to 15 residues. The V and J ends lost 2 bases and 4 bases respectively, with 11 bases between them. Here the CDR3 DNA reads TGTGCCAGCAGTTTATACCCCCCGGGCACCGGGGAGCTGTTTTTT. It encodes CASSLYPPGTGELFF.

This clonotype was counted a few times. This chain connects TRBV25-1 to TRBJ2-2, with 9 bases fitting TRBD2. CDR1 and CDR2 (germline): MGHDK, SYGVNS. V shed 6 bases and J 8 bases; nucleotides not matched to a gene: 10. There are 15 residues in the CDR3. CDR3 bases: TGTGCCAGCAGGCCAGCGGGGGGCGCGGTAGGGGAGCTGTTTTTT. This codes for CASRPAGGAVGELFF.

A few counts support this clonotype. The rearrangement links TRBV20-1 to TRBJ2-5; 9 nucleotides match TRBD2. With 6 bases clipped from V and 5 bases from J, the junction kept 10 bases outside the gene matches. The CDR3 has 14 residues. From germline, CDR1 is DFQATT and CDR2 SNEGSKA (reference sequence). CDR3 sequence: CSAAGRGGPETQYF. The CDR3 DNA is TGCAGTGCCGCGGGGCGGGGGGGCCCGGAGACCCAGTACTTC.

This clonotype came up many times. The chain uses TRBV5-1 and TRBJ1-1; 9 nucleotides line up with TRBD1. This CDR3 region has 15 residues. The germline V gene has CDR1 SGHRS and CDR2 YFSETQ. With V trimmed by 0 bases and J by 5 bases, 5 bases remained unmatched. The CDR3 sequence: CASSLARTGATEAFF. The CDR3 bases are TGCGCCAGCAGCTTGGCTAGGACAGGGGCGACTGAAGCTTTCTTT.

This clonotype was counted at least ten times. The chain is built from TRBV20-1 and TRBJ2-3; D not resolved. The CDR3 runs to 15 residues. The germline V gene encodes CDR1 DFQATT and CDR2 SNEGSKA (reference sequence). The V end was cut by 2 bases, the J end by 0 bases, with 12 bases between. CDR3 protein: CSARNPTSSTDTQYF. The CDR3 region has the DNA TGCAGTGCTAGAAACCCGACCTCTAGCACAGATACGCAGTATTTT.

The CDR3 sequence is CASSSLEKLFF. CDR3 nucleotides: TGTGCCAGCAGTTCCCTAGAAAAACTGTTTTTT. The rearrangement joins TRBV25-1 to TRBJ1-4; no clear D. The V gene lost 5 bases and the J gene lost 8 bases, with 6 bases spanning the gap. This CDR3 is built from 11 residues. CDR1 and CDR2 (germline): MGHDK, SYGVNS.